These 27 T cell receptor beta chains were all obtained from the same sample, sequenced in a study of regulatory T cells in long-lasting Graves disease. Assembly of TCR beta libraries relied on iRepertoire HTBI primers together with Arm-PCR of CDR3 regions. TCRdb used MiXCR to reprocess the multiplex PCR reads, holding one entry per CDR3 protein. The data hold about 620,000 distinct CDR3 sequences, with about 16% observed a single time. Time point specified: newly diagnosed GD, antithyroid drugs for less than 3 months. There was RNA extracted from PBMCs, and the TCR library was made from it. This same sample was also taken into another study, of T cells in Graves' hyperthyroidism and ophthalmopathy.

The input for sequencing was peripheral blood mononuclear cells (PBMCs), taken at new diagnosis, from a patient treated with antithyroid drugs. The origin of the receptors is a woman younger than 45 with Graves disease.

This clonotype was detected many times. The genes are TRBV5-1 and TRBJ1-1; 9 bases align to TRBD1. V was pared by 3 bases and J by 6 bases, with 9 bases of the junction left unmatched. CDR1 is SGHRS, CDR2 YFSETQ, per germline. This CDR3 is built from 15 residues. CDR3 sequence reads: CASSSGQGGIAEAFF. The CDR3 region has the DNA TGCGCCAGCAGCTCGGGACAGGGCGGTATCGCTGAAGCTTTCTTT.

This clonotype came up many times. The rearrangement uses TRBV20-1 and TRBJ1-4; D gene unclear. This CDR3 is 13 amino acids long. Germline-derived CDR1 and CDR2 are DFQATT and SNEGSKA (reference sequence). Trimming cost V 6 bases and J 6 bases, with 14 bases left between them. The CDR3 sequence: CSAQVLDYEKLFF. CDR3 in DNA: TGCAGTGCGCAAGTTCTAGATTATGAAAAACTGTTTTTT.

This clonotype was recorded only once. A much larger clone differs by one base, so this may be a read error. The CDR3 DNA reads as TGTACCAGCACCTACGACACCCTCGAGCAGTACTTC. Amino acids: CTSTYDTLEQYF. This chain joins TRBV12-3 or TRBV12-4 and TRBJ2-7, with D unresolved. This CDR3 spans 12 amino acids.

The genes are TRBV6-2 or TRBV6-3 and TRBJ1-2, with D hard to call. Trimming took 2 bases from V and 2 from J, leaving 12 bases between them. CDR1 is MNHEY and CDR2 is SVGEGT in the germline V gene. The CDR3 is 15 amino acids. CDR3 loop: CASSYTQSPNYGYTF. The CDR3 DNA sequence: TGTGCCAGCAGTTACACCCAGTCGCCGAACTATGGCTACACCTTC.

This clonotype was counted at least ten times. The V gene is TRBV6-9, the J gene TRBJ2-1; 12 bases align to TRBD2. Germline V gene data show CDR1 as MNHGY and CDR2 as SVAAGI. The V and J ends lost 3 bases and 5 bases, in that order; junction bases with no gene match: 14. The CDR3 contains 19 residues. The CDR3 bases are TGTGCCAGCAGTTACTCCCAACTAGCGGGAGGCCACGGAAACAATGAGCAGTTCTTC. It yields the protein CASSYSQLAGGHGNNEQFF.

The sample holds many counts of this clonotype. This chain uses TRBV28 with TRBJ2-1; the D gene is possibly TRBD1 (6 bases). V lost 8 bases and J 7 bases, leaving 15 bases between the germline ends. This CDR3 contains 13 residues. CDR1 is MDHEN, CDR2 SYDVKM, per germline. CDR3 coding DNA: TGTGCCAGCTCACCGGGCACAGGGAATGAGCAGTTCTTC. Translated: CASSPGTGNEQFF.

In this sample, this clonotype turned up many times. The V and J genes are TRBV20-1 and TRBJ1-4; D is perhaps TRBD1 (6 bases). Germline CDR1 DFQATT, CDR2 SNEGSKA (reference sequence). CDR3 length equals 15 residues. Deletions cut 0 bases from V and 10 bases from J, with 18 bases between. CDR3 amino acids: CSARDVTSGAVKLFF. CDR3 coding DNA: TGCAGTGCTAGAGATGTTACCTCGGGGGCGGTAAAACTGTTTTTT.

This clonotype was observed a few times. CDR3 protein: CASSPRRVNIQYF. CDR3 coding DNA: TGTGCCAGCTCACCACGGAGGGTAAACATTCAGTACTTC. The chain combines TRBV18 with TRBJ2-4; a possible D gene is TRBD2 (6 bases). This CDR3 contains 13 residues. Germline values: CDR1 KGHSH, CDR2 LQKENI. Trimming cost V 1 base and J 6 bases, with 7 bases left between them.

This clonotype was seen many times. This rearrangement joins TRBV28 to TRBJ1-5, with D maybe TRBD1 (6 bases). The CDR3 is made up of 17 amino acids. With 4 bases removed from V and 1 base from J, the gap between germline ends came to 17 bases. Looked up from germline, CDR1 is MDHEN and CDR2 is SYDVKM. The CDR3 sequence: CASSSPLGTTSNQPQHF. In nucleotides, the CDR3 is TGTGCCAGCAGTTCCCCCCTCGGGACAACGAGCAATCAGCCCCAGCATTTT. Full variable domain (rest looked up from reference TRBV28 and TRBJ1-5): DVKVTQSSRYLVKRTGEKVFLECVQDMDHENMFWYRQDPGLGLRLIYFSYDVKMKEKGDIPEGYSVSREKKERFSLILESASTNQTSMYLCASSSPLGTTSNQPQHFGDGTRLSIL.

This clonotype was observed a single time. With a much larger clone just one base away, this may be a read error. The CDR3 DNA is TGTGCCAGCAGACGTCTACAGGGCGAAGCTCTCTTT. This gives the protein CASRRLQGEALF. The chain combines TRBV28 with TRBJ1-1; D is possibly TRBD1 (6 bases). The CDR3 has 12 amino acids. CDR1 and CDR2 (germline): MDHEN, SYDVKM. The full variable domain, rest sourced from reference TRBV28 and TRBJ1-1, is DVKVTQSSRYLVKRTGEKVFLECVQDMDHENMFWYRQDPGLGLRLIYFSYDVKMKEKGDIPEGYSVSREKKERFSLILESASTNQTSMYLCASRRLQGEALFGQGTRLTVV.

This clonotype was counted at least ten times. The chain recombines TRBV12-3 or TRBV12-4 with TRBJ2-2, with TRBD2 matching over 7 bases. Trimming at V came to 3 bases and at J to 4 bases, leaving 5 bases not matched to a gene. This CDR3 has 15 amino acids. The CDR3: CASSFAGETTGELFF. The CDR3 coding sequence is TGTGCCAGCAGTTTTGCGGGAGAGACCACCGGGGAGCTGTTTTTT.

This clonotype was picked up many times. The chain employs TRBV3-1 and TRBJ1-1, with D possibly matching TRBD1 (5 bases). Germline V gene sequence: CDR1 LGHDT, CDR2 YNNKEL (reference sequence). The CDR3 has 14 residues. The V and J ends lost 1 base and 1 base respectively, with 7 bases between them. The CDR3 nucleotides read TGTGCCAGCAGCCAAGCCCAGGGGAACACTGAAGCTTTCTTT. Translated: CASSQAQGNTEAFF.

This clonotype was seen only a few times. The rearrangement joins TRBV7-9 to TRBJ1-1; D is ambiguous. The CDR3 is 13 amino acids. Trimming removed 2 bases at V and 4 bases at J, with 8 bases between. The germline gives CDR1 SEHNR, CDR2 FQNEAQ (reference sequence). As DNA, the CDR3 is TGTGCCAGCAGCTTAAGGTGGGGCACTGAAGCTTTCTTT. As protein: CASSLRWGTEAFF.

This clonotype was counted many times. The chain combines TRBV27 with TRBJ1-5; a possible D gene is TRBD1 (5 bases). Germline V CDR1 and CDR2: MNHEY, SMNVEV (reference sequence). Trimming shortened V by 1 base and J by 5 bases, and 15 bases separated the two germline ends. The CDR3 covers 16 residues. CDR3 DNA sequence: TGTGCCAGCAGTTTATATTGGGGGGGGTGGCATCAGCCCCAGCATTTT. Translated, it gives CASSLYWGGWHQPQHF.

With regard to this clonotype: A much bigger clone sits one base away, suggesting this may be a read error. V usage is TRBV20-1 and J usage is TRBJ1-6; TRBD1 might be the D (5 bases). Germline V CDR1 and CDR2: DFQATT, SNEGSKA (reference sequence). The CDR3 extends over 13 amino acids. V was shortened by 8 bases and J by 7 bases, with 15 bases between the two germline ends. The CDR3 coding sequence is TGCAGTATCGGAGGGGACCCCAATTCACCCCTCCACTTT. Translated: CSIGGDPNSPLHF.

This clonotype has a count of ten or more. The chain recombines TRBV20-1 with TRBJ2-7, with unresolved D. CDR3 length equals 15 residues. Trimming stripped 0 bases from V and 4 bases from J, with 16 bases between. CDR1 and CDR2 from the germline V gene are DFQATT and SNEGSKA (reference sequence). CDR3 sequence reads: CSARDAKGFEYEQYF. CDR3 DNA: TGCAGTGCTAGAGATGCTAAGGGATTCGAGTACGAGCAGTACTTC.

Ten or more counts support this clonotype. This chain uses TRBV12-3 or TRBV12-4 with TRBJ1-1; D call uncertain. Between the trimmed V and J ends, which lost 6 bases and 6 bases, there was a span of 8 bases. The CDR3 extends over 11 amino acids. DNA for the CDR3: TGTGCCAGCAGCCACGGTGCTGAAGCTTTCTTT. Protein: CASSHGAEAFF.

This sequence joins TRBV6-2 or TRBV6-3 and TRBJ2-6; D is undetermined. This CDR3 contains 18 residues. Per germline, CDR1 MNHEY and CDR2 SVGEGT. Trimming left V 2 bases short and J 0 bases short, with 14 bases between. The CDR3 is CASSYRGAKPSGANVLTF. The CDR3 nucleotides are TGTGCCAGCAGTTACCGAGGCGCGAAACCCTCTGGGGCCAACGTCCTGACTTTC.

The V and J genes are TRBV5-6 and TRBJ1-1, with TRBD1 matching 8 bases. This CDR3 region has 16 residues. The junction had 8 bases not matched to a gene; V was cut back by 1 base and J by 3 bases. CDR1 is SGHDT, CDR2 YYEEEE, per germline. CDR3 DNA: TGTGCCAGCAGCTTGACACCGGACAGGGAGGACACTGAAGCTTTCTTT. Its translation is CASSLTPDREDTEAFF.

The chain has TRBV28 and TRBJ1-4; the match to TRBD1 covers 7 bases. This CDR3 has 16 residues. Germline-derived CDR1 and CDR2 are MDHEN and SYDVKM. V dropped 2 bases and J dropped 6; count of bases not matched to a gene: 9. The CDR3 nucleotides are TGTGCCAGCAGTTTAAATCCAGGGGGAAGTGATGAAAAACTGTTTTTT. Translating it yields CASSLNPGGSDEKLFF.

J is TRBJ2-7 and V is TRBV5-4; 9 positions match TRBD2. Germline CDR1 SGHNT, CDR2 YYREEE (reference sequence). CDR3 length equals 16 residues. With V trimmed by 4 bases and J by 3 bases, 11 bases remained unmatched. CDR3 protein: CASSLGGGGGDYEQYF. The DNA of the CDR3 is TGTGCCAGCAGCCTGGGGGGAGGCGGGGGGGACTACGAGCAGTACTTC.

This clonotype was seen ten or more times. CDR3 region: CAWSVKGPTEAFF. The CDR3 DNA reads TGTGCCTGGAGTGTGAAGGGCCCCACTGAAGCTTTCTTT. This chain uses TRBV30 with TRBJ1-1; D is unclear. This CDR3 has 13 residues. The ends were cut back, 0 bases at V and 4 bases at J, with 9 bases in the middle. CDR1 is GTSNPN and CDR2 is SVGIG in the germline V gene (reference sequence).

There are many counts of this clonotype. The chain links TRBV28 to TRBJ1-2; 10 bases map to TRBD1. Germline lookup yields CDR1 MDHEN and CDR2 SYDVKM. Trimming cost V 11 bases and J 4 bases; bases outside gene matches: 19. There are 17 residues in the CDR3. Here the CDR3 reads CAGWGDRGSVRGYGYTF. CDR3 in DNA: TGTGCCGGGTGGGGGGACAGGGGATCGGTCCGAGGCTATGGCTACACCTTC.

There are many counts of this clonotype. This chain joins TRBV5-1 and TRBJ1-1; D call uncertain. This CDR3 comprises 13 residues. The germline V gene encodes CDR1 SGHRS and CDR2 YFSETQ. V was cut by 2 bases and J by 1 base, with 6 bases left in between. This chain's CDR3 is CASSFNQNTEAFF. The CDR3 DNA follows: TGCGCCAGCAGCTTCAACCAGAACACTGAAGCTTTCTTT.

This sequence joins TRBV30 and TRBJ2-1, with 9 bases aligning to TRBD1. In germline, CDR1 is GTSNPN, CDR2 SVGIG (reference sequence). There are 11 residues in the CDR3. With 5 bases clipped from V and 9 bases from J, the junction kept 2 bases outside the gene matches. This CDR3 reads CAWGQGPEQFF. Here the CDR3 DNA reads TGTGCCTGGGGACAGGGGCCTGAGCAGTTCTTC.

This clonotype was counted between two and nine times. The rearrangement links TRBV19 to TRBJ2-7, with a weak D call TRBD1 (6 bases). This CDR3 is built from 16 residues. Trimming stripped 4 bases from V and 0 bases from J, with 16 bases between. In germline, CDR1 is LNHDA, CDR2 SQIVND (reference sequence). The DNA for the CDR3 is TGTGCCAGTAGTAACCCCCGACAGGCGAGCTCCTACGAGCAGTACTTC. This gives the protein CASSNPRQASSYEQYF.

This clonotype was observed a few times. CDR3 loop: CASSIGPVWGTDTQYF. The CDR3 coding sequence is TGTGCCAGCAGCATCGGACCCGTTTGGGGCACAGATACGCAGTATTTT. The rearrangement joins TRBV9 to TRBJ2-3, with no clear D. CDR1 and CDR2 from the germline V gene are SGDLS and YYNGEE. With 4 bases removed from V and 1 base from J, the gap between germline ends came to 16 bases. CDR3 length: 16 amino acids. Complete variable domain (other parts from reference TRBV9 and TRBJ2-3): DSGVTQTPKHLITATGQRVTLRCSPRSGDLSVYWYQQSLDQGLQFLIQYYNGEERAKGNILERFSAQQFPDLHSELNLSSLELGDSALYFCASSIGPVWGTDTQYFGPGTRLTVL.